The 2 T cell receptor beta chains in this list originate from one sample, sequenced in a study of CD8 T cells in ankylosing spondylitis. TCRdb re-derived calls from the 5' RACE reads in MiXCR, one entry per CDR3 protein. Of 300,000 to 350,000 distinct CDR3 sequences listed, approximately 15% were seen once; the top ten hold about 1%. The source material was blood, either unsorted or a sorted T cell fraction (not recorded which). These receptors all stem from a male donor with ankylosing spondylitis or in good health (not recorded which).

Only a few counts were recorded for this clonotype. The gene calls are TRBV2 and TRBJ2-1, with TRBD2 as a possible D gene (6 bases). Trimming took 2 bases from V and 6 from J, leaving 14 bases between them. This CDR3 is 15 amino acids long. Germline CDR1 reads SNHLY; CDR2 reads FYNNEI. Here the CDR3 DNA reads TGTGCCAGCAGTGAACGGGGGACCGCCCTCAATGAGCAGTTCTTC. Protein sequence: CASSERGTALNEQFF.

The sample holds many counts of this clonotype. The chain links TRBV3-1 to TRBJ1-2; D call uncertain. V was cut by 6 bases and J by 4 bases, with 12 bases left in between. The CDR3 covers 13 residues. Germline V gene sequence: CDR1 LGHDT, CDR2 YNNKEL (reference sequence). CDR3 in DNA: TGTGCCAGCAGTCACCTCGGGTTCTATGGCTACACCTTC. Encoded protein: CASSHLGFYGYTF.